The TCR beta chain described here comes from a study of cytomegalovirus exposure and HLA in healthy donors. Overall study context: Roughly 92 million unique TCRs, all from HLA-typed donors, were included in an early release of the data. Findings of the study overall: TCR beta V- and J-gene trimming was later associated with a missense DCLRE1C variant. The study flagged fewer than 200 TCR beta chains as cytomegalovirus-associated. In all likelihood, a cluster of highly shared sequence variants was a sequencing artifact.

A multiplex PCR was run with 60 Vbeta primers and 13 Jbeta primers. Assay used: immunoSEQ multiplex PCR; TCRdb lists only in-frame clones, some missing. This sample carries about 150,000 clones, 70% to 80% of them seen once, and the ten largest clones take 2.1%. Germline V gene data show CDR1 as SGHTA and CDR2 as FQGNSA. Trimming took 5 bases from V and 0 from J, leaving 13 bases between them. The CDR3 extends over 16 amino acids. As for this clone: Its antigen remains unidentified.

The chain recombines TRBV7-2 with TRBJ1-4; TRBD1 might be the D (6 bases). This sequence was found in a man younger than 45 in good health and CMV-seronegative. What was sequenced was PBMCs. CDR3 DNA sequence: TGTGCCAGCAGCGTGACAGGATTTGCAACTAATGAAAAACTGTTTTTT. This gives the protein CASSVTGFATNEKLFF.